This T cell receptor (beta chain) appears in the sequencing data of a study of T-cell reconstitution after alpha-beta-depleted transplantation in children. It was with unique molecular identifiers that the TCRbeta library was prepared. TCRdb called the PCR reads again in MiXCR, with one record for every CDR3 protein. The sample has 400,000 to 500,000 distinct CDR3 sequences; about a tenth are singletons. This CDR3 region has 16 residues. With 7 bases removed from V and 7 bases from J, the gap between germline ends came to 26 bases. The germline CDR1 and CDR2 sequences are SQVTM and ANQGSEA. The gene calls are TRBV29-1 and TRBJ2-1, with D perhaps assigned TRBD1 or TRBD2 (6 bases each). Specimen: PBMCs from the stem cell graft donor, collected from the stem cell graft. The source of this sequence is a human donor who donated a stem cell graft to a child with acute myeloid leukemia. CDR3 amino acids: CSGTSLGGARWNEQFF. The CDR3 coding sequence is TGCAGCGGTACCTCGTTGGGGGGCGCCCGGTGGAATGAGCAGTTCTTC.